This T cell receptor (beta chain) was sequenced in a study of shared clonotypes between healthy human individuals. V lost 5 bases and J lost 3; bases outside the gene matches: 3. Germline V gene lookup returns CDR1 SGHRS and CDR2 YFSETQ. This CDR3 is 14 amino acids long. The assay was immunoSEQ multiplex PCR, and TCRdb's table has in-frame clones only and misses some. The table records 640,000 or so clones, about 78% of them present only once. The sequence was collected from a woman younger than 45 in good health. The rearrangement uses TRBV5-1 and TRBJ2-2; 8 bases align to TRBD1. Input material: memory CD4+ T cells sorted from blood. As for subset: CD45RA-negative fraction. The CDR3: CASRDREDTGELFF. The CDR3 DNA is TGCGCCAGCAGGGACAGGGAGGACACCGGGGAGCTGTTTTTT.